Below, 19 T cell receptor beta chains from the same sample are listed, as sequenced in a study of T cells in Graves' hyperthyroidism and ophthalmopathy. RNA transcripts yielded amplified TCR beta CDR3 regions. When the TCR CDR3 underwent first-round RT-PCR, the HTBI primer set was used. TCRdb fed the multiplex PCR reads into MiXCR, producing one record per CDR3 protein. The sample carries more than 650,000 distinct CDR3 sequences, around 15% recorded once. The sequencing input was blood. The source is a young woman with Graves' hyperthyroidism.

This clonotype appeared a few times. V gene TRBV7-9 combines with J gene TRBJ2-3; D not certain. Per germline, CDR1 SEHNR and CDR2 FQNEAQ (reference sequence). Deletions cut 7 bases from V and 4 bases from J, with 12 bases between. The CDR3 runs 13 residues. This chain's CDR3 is CASTPVWSDTQYF. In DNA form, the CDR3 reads TGTGCCAGCACCCCTGTTTGGTCAGATACGCAGTATTTT.

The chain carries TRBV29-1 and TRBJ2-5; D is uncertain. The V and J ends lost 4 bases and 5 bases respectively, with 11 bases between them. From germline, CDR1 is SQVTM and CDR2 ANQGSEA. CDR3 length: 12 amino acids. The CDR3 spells CSVVDYRETQYF. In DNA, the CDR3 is TGCAGCGTTGTGGATTATAGGGAGACCCAGTACTTC.

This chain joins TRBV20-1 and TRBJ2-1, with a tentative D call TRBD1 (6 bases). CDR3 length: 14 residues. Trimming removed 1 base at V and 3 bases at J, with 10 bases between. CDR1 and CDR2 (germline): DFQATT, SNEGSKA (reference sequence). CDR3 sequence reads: CSARGRQVYNEQFF. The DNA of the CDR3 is TGCAGTGCTAGAGGACGACAGGTCTACAATGAGCAGTTCTTC.

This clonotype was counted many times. The chain's CDR3 is CASSEHSNQPQHF. The CDR3 DNA is TGTGCCAGCAGCGAACATAGCAATCAGCCCCAGCATTTT. This chain links TRBV6-1 with TRBJ1-5; no clear D. The V gene lost 6 bases and the J gene lost 0 bases, with 6 bases spanning the gap. The CDR3 extends over 13 amino acids. The germline V gene encodes CDR1 MNHNS and CDR2 SASEGT.

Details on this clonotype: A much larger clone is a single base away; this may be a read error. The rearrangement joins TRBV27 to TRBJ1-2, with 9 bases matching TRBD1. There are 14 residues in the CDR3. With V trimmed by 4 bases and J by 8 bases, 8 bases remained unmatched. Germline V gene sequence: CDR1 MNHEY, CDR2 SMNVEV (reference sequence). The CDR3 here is CASSSQQGARGYTF. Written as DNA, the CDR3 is TGTGCCAGCAGTTCGCAACAGGGGGCGCGGGGCTACACCTTC.

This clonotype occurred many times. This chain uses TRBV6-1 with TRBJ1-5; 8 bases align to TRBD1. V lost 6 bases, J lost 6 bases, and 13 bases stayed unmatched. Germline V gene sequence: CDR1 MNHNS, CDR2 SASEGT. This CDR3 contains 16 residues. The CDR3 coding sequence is TGTGCCAGCAGGACTGGACTACAGGGGGTAGTTCAGCCCCAGCATTTT. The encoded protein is CASRTGLQGVVQPQHF.

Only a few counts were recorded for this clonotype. The CDR3 reads CSARDRGTGLTGELFF. CDR3 in DNA: TGCAGTGCTAGAGATCGGGGGACAGGGTTAACCGGGGAGCTGTTTTTT. The chain is built from TRBV20-1 and TRBJ2-2; 9 nucleotides match TRBD1. Unmatched junction bases numbered 7, after V lost 0 bases and J lost 5 bases. Germline CDR1 and CDR2: DFQATT and SNEGSKA (reference sequence). This CDR3 has 16 residues.

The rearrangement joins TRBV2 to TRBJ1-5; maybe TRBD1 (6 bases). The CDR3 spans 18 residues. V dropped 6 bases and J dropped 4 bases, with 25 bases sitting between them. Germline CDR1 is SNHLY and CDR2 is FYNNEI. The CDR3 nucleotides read TGTGCCAGCAGGGGGGGCAAAACAATCCCCCCAACGAATCAGCCCCAGCATTTT. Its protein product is CASRGGKTIPPTNQPQHF.

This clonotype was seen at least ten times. CDR3 coding DNA: TGTGCCAGCAGTACAGGGACAACCCTAGCCAAAAACATTCAGTACTTC. Protein sequence: CASSTGTTLAKNIQYF. The rearrangement uses TRBV11-3 and TRBJ2-4; tentative D call: TRBD1 (6 bases). This CDR3 comprises 16 residues. The V end lost 6 bases, the J end lost 0 bases, and 15 bases lay between the germline ends. Germline V gene sequence: CDR1 SGHNT, CDR2 YENEEA.

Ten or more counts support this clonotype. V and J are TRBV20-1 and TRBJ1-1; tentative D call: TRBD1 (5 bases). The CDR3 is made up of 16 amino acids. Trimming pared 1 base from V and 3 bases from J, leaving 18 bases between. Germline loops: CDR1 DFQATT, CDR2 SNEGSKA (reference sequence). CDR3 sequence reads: CSARGGRTILDTEAFF. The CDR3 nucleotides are TGCAGTGCTAGAGGGGGTAGGACAATTTTGGACACTGAAGCTTTCTTT.

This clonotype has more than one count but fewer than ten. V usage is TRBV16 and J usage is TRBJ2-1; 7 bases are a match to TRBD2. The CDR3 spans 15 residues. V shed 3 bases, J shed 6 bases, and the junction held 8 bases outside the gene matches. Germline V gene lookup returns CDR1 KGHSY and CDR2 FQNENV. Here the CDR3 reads CASSQDLTGGNEQFF. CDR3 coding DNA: TGTGCCAGCAGCCAGGATCTGACGGGAGGCAATGAGCAGTTCTTC.

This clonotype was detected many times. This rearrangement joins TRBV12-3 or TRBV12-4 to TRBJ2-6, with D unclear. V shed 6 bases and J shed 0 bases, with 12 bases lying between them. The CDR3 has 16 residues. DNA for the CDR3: TGTGCCAGCAGCTCTAACTTGGGCTCTGGGGCCAACGTCCTGACTTTC. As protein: CASSSNLGSGANVLTF.

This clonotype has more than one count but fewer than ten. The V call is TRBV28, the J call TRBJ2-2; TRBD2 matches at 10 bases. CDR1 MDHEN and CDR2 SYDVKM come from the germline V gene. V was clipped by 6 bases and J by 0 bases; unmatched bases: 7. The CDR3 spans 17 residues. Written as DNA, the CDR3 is TGTGCCAGCAGCCGTAGCGGGGGGCTTACGAACACCGGGGAGCTGTTTTTT. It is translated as CASSRSGGLTNTGELFF.

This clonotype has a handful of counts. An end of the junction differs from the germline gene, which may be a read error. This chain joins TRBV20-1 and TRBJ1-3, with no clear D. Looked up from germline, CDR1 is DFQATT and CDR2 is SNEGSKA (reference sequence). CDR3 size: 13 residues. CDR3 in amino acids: CSARRGSGNTVYF. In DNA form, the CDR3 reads TGCAGTGCTAGACGGGGTTCTGGAAACACCGTATATTTT.

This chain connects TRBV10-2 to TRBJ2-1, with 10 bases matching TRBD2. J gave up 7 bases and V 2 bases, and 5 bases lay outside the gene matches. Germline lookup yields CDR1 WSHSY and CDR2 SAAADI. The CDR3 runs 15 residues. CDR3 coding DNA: TGCGCCAGCAGTGAGATCCTAGCGGGAGCTAATGAGCAGTTCTTC. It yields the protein CASSEILAGANEQFF.

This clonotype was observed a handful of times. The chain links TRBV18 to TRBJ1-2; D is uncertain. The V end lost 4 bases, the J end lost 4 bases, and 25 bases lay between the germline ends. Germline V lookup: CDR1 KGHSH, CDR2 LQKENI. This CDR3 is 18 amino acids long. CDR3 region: CASSLVDVGSGTIYGYTF. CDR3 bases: TGTGCCAGCTCACTAGTCGACGTGGGTTCCGGTACGATCTATGGCTACACCTTC.

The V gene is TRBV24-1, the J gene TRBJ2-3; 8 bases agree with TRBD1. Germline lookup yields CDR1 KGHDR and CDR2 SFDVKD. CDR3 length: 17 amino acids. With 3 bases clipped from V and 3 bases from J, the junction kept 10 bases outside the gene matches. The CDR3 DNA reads TGTGCCACCAGTGATCCGAGGGGGACAGGAGTTACAGATACGCAGTATTTT. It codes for CATSDPRGTGVTDTQYF.

The CDR3 coding sequence is TGCAGCGTTGGTCGGCTGGCCAACTATGGCTACACCTTC. Its translation: CSVGRLANYGYTF. The V and J genes are TRBV29-1 and TRBJ1-2; D gene ambiguous. V was cut by 4 bases and J by 2 bases, with 11 bases left in between. Germline lookup yields CDR1 SQVTM and CDR2 ANQGSEA. CDR3 length equals 13 residues.

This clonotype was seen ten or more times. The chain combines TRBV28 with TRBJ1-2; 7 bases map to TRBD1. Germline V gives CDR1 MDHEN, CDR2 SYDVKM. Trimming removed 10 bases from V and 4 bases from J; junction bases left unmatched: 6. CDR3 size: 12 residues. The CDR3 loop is CATQTGIYGYTF. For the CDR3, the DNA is TGTGCCACACAGACAGGGATCTATGGCTACACCTTC.